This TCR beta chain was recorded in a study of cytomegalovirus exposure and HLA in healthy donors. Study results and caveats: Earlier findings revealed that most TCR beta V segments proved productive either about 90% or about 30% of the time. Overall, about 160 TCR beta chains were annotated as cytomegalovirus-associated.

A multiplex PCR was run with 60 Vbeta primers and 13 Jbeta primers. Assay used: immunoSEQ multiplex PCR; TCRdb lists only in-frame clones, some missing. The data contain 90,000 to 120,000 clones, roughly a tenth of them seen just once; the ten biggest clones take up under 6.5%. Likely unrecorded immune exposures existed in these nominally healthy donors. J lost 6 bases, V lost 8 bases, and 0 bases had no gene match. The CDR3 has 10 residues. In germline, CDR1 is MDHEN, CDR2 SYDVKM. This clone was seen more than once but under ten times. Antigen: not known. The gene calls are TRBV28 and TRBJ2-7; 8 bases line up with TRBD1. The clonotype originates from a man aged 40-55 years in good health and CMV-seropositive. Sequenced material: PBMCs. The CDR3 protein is CASGTGEQYF. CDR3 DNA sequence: TGTGCCAGCGGGACAGGCGAGCAGTACTTC. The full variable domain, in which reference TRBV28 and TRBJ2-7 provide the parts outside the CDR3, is DVKVTQSSRYLVKRTGEKVFLECVQDMDHENMFWYRQDPGLGLRLIYFSYDVKMKEKGDIPEGYSVSREKKERFSLILESASTNQTSMYLCASGTGEQYFGPGTRLTVT.